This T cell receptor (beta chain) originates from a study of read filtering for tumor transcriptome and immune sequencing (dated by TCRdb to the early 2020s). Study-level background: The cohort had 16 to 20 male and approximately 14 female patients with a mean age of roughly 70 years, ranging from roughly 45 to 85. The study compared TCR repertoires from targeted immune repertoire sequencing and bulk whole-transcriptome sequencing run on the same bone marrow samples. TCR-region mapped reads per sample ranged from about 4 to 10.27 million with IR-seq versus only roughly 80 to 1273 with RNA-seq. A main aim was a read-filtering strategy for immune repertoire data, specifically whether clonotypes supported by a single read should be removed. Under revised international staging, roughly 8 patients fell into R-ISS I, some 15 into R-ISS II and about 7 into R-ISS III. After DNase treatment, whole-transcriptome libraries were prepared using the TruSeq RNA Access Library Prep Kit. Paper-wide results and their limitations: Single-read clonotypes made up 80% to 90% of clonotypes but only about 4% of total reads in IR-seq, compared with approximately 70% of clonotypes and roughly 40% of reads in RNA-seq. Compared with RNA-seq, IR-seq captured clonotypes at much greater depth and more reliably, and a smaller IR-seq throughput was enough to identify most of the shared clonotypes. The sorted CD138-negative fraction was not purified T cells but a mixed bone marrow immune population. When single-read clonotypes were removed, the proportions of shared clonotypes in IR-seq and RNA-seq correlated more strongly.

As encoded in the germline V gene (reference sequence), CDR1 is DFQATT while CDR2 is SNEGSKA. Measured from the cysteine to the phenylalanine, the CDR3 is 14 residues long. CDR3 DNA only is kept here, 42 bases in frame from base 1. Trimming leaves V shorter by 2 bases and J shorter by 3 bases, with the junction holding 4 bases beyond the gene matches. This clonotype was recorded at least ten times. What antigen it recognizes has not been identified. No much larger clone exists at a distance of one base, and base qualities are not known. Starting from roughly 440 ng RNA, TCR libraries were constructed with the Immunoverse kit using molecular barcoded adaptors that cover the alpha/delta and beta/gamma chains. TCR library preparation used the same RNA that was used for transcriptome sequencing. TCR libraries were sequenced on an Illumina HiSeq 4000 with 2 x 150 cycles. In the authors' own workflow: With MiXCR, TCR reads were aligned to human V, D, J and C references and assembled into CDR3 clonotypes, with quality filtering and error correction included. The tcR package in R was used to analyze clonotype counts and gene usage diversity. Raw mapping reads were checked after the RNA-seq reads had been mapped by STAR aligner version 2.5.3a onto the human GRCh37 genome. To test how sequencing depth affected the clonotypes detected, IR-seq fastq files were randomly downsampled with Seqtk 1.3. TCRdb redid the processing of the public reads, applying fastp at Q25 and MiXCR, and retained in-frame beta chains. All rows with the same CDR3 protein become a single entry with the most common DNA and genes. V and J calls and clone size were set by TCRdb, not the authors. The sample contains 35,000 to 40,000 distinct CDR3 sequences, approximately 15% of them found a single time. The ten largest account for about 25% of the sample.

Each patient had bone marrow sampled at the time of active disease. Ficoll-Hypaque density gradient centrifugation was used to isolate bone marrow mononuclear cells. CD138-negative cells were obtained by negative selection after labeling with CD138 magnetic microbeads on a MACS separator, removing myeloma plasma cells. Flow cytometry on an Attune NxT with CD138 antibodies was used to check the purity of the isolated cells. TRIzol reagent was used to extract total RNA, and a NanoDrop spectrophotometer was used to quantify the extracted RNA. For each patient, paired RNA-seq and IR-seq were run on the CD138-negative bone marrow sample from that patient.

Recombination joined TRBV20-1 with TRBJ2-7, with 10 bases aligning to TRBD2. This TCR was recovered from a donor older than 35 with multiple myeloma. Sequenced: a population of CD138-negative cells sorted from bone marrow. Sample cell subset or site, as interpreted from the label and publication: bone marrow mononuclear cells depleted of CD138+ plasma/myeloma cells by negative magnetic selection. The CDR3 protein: CSARSPSGSYEQYF. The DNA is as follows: TGCAGTGCTAGATCGCCTAGCGGGAGCTACGAGCAGTACTTC.